This T cell receptor (beta chain) stems from a study of shared clonotypes between healthy human individuals. About this clone itself: The antigen is not known.

There are 14 residues in the CDR3. Trimming took 0 bases from V and 9 from J, leaving 13 bases between them. CDR1 and CDR2 from the germline V gene are SGDLS and YYNGEE. Division of CD4+ cells produced a CD45RA+ naive subset and a CD45RA-negative memory subset. Every subset's genomic DNA went evenly onto several immunoSEQ plates. 200 to 250 ng DNA, approximately 31,000 T cell genomes, went into each sorted-subset replicate PCR. The method was immunoSEQ multiplex PCR; TCRdb's version includes in-frame clones alone and lacks a portion of them. The sample shows over a million clones, 75% to 80% of them seen only once. Study results and limitations: Naive subsets usually exceeded memory subsets in estimated richness.

The chain recombines TRBV9 with TRBJ2-1; the D is unclear. This TCR derives from a man younger than 35 in good health. Some clones in this sample may be carry-over from other donors' samples. The sample was memory CD4+ T cells from PBMCs. Indicated subset: CD45RA-negative fraction. Here the CDR3 reads CASSVERFAVEQFF. CDR3 sequence (DNA): TGTGCCAGCAGCGTAGAACGGTTTGCTGTTGAGCAGTTCTTC.